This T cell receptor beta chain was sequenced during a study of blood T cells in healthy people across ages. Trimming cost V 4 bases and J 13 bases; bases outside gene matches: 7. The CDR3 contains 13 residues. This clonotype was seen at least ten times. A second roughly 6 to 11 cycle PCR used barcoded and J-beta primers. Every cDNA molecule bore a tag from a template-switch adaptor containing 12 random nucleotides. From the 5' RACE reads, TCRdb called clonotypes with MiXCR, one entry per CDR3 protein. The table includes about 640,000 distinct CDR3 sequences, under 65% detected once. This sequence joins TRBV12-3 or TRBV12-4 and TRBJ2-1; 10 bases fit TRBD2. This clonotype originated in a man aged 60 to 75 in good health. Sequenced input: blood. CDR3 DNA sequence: TGTGCCAGCAGTTCAGCTAGCGGGGGCGCCCAGTTCTTC. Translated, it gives CASSSASGGAQFF.